Listed here are 11 T cell receptor beta chains from one sample, sequenced in a study of technical replicates of blood from a handful of donors. Only in-frame clones appear in the TCRdb table, and some are missing; sequencing was by immunoSEQ multiplex PCR. The table lists around 72,000 clones, approximately 98% of them singletons, with around 0.22% in the top ten. The material sequenced was T cells isolated from PBMCs. Receptors originate from a human donor in good health.

The V gene is TRBV6-5, the J gene TRBJ2-1; D call uncertain. V was shortened by 5 bases and J by 9 bases, with 8 bases between the two germline ends. This CDR3 is built from 11 residues. Germline assignment: CDR1 MNHEY and CDR2 SVGAGI. The CDR3 here is CASSRESEQFF. Here the CDR3 DNA reads TGTGCCAGCAGTAGAGAGTCTGAGCAGTTCTTC.

V gene TRBV5-6 combines with J gene TRBJ1-2; D gene unclear. Trimming removed 2 bases from V and 6 bases from J, with 8 bases in between. CDR1 is SGHDT and CDR2 is YYEEEE in the germline V gene. This CDR3 has 12 residues. The CDR3 bases are TGTGCCAGCAGCTTCCTGGCTGATGGCTACACCTTC. It is translated as CASSFLADGYTF.

This clone was detected only once. The chain recombines TRBV7-2 with TRBJ2-7, with 7 bases matching TRBD2. Germline V gives CDR1 SGHTA, CDR2 FQGNSA. V was clipped by 5 bases and J by 1 base; unmatched bases: 8. This CDR3 spans 15 amino acids. CDR3 protein: CASSISGQNSYEQYF. The CDR3 region has the DNA TGTGCCAGCAGCATTAGCGGGCAAAATTCCTACGAGCAGTACTTC.

The chain carries TRBV5-1 and TRBJ2-7; TRBD2 might be the D (7 bases). The V end lost 0 bases, the J end lost 3 bases, and 22 bases lay between the germline ends. The CDR3 is 18 amino acids. Germline V gene data show CDR1 as SGHRS and CDR2 as YFSETQ. The CDR3 nucleotides are TGCGCCAGCAGCTTGGTACGGGGAACAGGGACTACCGACTACGAGCAGTACTTC. Translation gives CASSLVRGTGTTDYEQYF.

This clone was seen only once. V is TRBV6-5 and J is TRBJ1-2; D gene uncertain. The CDR3 has 14 amino acids. The germline V and J ends were trimmed by 6 bases and 8 bases, with 19 bases remaining between them. Germline lookup yields CDR1 MNHEY and CDR2 SVGAGI. The CDR3, as DNA: TGTGCCAGCAGGGAGACGGGTGCCGCTTCGGGCTACACCTTC. Its translation is CASRETGAASGYTF.

The V call is TRBV30, the J call TRBJ2-7, with TRBD1 matching 9 bases. The CDR3 is 13 amino acids. Per the germline V gene, CDR1 is GTSNPN and CDR2 is SVGIG (reference sequence). Trimming took 5 bases from V and 2 from J; bases not matched to a gene: 4. The CDR3 DNA is TGTGCCTGGGGACAGGGGTCACCCTACGAGCAGTACTTC. Translating gives CAWGQGSPYEQYF.

The chain links TRBV6-6 to TRBJ2-7; 8 nucleotides line up with TRBD1. V shed 4 bases, J shed 4 bases, and the junction held 6 bases outside the gene matches. The germline V gene has CDR1 MNHNY and CDR2 SVGAGI (reference sequence). The CDR3 is made up of 14 amino acids. The CDR3 DNA is TGTGCCAGCAGTTTGAGGACAGGGCTATACGAGCAGTACTTC. This encodes CASSLRTGLYEQYF.

This rearrangement joins TRBV28 to TRBJ1-1; 8 bases are a match to TRBD1. Trimming removed 6 bases from V and 0 bases from J; junction bases left unmatched: 9. Germline V lookup: CDR1 MDHEN, CDR2 SYDVKM. This CDR3 has 16 amino acids. In nucleotides, the CDR3 is TGTGCCAGCAGCCCTAGGACAGGGAGGATGAACACTGAAGCTTTCTTT. As protein: CASSPRTGRMNTEAFF.

The V call is TRBV9, the J call TRBJ1-2, with D unclear. Trimming shortened V by 1 base and J by 5 bases, and 9 bases separated the two germline ends. Germline V gene data show CDR1 as SGDLS and CDR2 as YYNGEE. The CDR3 has 13 residues. The CDR3 protein is CASSVSGDYGYTF. The CDR3 coding sequence is TGTGCCAGCAGCGTATCCGGGGATTATGGCTACACCTTC.

J is TRBJ1-2 and V is TRBV11-1, with unresolved D. V was pared by 8 bases and J by 1 base, with 8 bases between. Germline values: CDR1 SGHAT, CDR2 FQDESV (reference sequence). This CDR3 is built from 12 residues. The CDR3 sequence: CASYRDNYGYTF. CDR3 nucleotide sequence: TGTGCCAGCTATAGAGATAACTATGGCTACACCTTC.

The chain carries TRBV7-3 and TRBJ2-2; 7 bases match TRBD2. V dropped 5 bases and J dropped 4; count of bases not matched to a gene: 13. The CDR3 extends over 17 amino acids. Germline CDR1 is SGHTA and CDR2 is FQGTGA. The CDR3 region is CASSPRGGWGGTGELFF. CDR3 DNA sequence: TGTGCCAGCAGCCCCCGCGGGGGTTGGGGTGGCACCGGGGAGCTGTTTTTT.